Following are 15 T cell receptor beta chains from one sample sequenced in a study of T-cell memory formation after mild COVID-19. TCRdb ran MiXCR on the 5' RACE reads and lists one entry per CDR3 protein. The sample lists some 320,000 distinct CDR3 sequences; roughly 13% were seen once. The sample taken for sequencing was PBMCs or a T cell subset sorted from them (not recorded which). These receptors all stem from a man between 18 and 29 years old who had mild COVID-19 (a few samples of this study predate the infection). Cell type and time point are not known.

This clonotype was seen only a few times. The CDR3 DNA follows: TGTGCCAGCAGTTTTTTTCTGGGGGACTATGGCTACACCTTC. Translation gives CASSFFLGDYGYTF. V and J are TRBV12-3 or TRBV12-4 and TRBJ1-2; tentatively, D is TRBD1 (5 bases). The CDR3 covers 14 residues. V gave up 3 bases and J gave up 3 bases, with 11 bases separating them.

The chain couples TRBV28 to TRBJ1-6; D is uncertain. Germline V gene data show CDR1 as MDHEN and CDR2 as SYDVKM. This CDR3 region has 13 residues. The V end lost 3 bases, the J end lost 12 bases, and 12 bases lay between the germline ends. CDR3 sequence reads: CASSFGSPLPLHF. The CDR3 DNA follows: TGTGCCAGCAGTTTCGGCAGTCCGTTACCCCTCCACTTT.

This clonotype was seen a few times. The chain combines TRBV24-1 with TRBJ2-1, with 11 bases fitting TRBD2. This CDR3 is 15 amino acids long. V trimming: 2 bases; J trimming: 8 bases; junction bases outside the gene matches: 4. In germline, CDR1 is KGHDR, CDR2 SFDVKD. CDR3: CATSDSSGGFYEQFF. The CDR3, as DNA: TGTGCCACCAGTGATTCTAGCGGGGGGTTCTATGAGCAGTTCTTC.

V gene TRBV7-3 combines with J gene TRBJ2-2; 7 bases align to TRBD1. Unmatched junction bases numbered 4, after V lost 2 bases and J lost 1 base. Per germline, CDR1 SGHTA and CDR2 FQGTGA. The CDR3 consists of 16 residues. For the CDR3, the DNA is TGTGCCAGCAGCTTAGTTCCAGGGGGGAACACCGGGGAGCTGTTTTTT. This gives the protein CASSLVPGGNTGELFF. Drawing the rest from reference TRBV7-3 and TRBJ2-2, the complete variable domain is GAGVSQTPSNKVTEKGKYVELRCDPISGHTALYWYRQSLGQGPEFLIYFQGTGAADDSGLPNDRFFAVRPEGSVSTLKIQRTERGDSAVYLCASSLVPGGNTGELFFGEGSRLTVL.

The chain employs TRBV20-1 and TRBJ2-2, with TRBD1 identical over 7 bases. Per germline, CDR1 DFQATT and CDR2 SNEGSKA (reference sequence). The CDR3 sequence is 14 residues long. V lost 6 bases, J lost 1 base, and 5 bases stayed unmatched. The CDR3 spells CSAWTGQNTGELFF. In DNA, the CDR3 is TGCAGTGCCTGGACAGGTCAGAACACCGGGGAGCTGTTTTTT.

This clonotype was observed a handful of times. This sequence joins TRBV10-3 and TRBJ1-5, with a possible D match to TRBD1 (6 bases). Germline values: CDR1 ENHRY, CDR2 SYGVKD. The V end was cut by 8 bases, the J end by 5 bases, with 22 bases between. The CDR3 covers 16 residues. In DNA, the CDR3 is TGTGCCATCGGGAAGAGCCGGCCCGGGGGCGATCAGCCCCAGCATTTT. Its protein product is CAIGKSRPGGDQPQHF.

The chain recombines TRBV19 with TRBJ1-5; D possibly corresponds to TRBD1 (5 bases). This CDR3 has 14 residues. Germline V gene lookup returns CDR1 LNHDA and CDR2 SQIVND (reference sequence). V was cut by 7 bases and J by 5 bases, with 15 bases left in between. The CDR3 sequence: CASNGPGFYQPQHF. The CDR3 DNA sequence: TGTGCCAGTAACGGCCCAGGGTTTTATCAGCCCCAGCATTTT. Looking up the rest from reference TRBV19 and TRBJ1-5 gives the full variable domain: DGGITQSPKYLFRKEGQNVTLSCEQNLNHDAMYWYRQDPGQGLRLIYYSQIVNDFQKGDIAEGYSVSREKKESFPLTVTSAQKNPTAFYLCASNGPGFYQPQHFGDGTRLSIL.

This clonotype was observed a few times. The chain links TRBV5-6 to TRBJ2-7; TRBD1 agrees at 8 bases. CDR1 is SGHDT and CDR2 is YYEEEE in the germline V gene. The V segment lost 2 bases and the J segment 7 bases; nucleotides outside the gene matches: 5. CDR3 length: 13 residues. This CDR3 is CASSFGRTGEQYV. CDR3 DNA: TGTGCCAGCAGCTTCGGACGGACAGGGGAGCAGTACGTC.

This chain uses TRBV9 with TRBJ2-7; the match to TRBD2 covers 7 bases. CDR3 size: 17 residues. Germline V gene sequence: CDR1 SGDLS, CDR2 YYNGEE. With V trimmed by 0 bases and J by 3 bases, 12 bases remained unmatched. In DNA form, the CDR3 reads TGTGCCAGCAGCGTAGGAGTTATTGGGGACTACATCTACGAGCAGTACGTC. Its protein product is CASSVGVIGDYIYEQYV.

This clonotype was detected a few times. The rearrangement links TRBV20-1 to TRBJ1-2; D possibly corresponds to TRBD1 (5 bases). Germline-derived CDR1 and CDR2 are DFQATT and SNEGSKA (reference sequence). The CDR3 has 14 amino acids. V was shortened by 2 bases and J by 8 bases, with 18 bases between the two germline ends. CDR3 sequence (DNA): TGCAGTGCTAGATCCCGGGGGGAAAGCCGCGGCTACACCTTC. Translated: CSARSRGESRGYTF.

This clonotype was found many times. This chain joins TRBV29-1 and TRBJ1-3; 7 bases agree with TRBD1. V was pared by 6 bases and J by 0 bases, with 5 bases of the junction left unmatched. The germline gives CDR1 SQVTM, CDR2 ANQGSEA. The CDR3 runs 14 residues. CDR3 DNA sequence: TGCAGCGTGGACGGGACAGCCTCTGGAAACACCATATATTTT. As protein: CSVDGTASGNTIYF.

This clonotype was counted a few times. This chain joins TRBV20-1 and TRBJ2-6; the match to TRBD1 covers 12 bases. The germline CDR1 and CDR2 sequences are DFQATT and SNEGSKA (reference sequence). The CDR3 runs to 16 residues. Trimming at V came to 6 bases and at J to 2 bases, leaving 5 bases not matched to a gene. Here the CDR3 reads CSATGQGAPGANVLTF. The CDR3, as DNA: TGCAGTGCCACGGGACAGGGGGCGCCTGGGGCCAACGTCCTGACTTTC.

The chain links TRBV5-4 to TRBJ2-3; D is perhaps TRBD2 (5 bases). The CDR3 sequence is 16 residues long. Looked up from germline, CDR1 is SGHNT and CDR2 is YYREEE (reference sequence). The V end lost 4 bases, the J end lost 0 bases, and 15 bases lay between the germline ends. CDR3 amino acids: CASSPPRGKSTDTQYF. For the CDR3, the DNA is TGTGCCAGCAGCCCTCCTAGAGGGAAGAGCACAGATACGCAGTATTTT.

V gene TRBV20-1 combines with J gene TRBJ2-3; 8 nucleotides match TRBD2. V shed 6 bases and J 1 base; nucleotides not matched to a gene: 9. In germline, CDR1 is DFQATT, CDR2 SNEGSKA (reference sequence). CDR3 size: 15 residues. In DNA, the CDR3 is TGCAGTGCCCCCAACCCGACTAGCGGCACAGATACGCAGTATTTT. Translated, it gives CSAPNPTSGTDTQYF.

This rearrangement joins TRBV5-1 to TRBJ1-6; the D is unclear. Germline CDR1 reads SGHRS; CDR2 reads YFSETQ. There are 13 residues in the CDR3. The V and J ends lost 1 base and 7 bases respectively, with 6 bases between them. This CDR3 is CASSLWWNSPLHF. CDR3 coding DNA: TGCGCCAGCAGCTTGTGGTGGAATTCACCCCTCCACTTT.